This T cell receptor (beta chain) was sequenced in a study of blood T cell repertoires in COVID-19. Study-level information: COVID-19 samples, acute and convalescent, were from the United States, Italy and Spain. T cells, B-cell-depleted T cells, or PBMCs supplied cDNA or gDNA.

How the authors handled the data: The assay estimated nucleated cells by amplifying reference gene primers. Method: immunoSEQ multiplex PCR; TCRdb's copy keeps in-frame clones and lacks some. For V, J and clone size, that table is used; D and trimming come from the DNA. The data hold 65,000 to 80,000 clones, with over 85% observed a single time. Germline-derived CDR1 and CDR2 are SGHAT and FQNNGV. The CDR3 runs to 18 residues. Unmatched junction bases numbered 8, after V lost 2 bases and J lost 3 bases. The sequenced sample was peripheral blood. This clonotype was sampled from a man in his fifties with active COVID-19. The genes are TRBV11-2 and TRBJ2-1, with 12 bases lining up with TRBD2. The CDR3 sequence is CASSLPPGLAGNYNEQFF. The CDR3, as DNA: TGTGCCAGCAGCTTACCTCCGGGACTAGCGGGCAACTACAATGAGCAGTTCTTC.